This T cell receptor (beta chain) was found in a study of blood T cell repertoires in COVID-19. The overall study: The United States, Italy and Spain provided the acute and convalescent COVID-19 samples. From T cells, B-cell-depleted T cells, or PBMCs came the material, which was cDNA or gDNA.

The CDR3 is 12 amino acids. The V and J ends lost 6 bases and 9 bases respectively, with 12 bases between them. In the authors' workflow: Nucleated cell counts were estimated from reference gene primer amplification. The assay was immunoSEQ multiplex PCR, and TCRdb's table has in-frame clones only and misses some. V, J and clone size were drawn from that table, and D and trimming were deduced from the DNA. This table holds roughly 41,000 clones, 70% to 90% found once. This sequence was found in a man in his sixties with acute or convalescent COVID-19. This chain connects TRBV12-3 or TRBV12-4 to TRBJ1-5; tentative D call: TRBD1 (5 bases). Input material: peripheral blood. The CDR3 DNA is TGTGCCAGCAGGTCAGGGCCTGGGCCCCAGCATTTT. Protein: CASRSGPGPQHF.